This TCR beta chain was documented in a study of cytomegalovirus exposure and HLA in healthy donors. General study findings and limits: Rarity characterized most TCR sequences, yet some public TCRs appeared in many donors. The classifier was said to identify cytomegalovirus status with high specificity and sensitivity. A few chains tied to CMV proved CMV antigen-specific in vitro.

This CDR3 region has 14 residues. Germline V gene sequence: CDR1 LNHDA, CDR2 SQIVND (reference sequence). The V segment lost 4 bases and the J segment 7 bases; nucleotides outside the gene matches: 6. The protocol was immunoSEQ multiplex PCR, while the TCRdb copy is restricted to in-frame clones and leaves out a portion. The sample has tens of thousands of clones, roughly 96% seen once. For this clone: The antigen remains unidentified.

The sequence was collected from a man aged 18 to 30 in good health and CMV-seronegative. The rearrangement links TRBV19 to TRBJ1-5; 8 bases map to TRBD1. The sequenced material came from PBMCs. The CDR3 sequence is CASSTDRERQPQHF. In DNA form, the CDR3 reads TGTGCCAGTAGTACGGACAGGGAGAGGCAGCCCCAGCATTTT.